A selection of T cell receptor beta chains follows, all from one sample in a study of T-cell reconstitution after alpha-beta-depleted transplantation in children. One entry per CDR3 protein, called by TCRdb with MiXCR from the PCR reads. The table records about 600,000 distinct CDR3 sequences, over 10% of them present only once. Sequencing was performed on PBMCs, mostly from graft donor cells, taken 360 days after TCRalphabeta/CD19-depleted stem cell transplant. These receptors were collected from a male patient under 18 who had a stem cell transplant for acute myeloid leukemia, so the T cells may come from the graft donor. The CDR3 runs from the conserved cysteine through the conserved F or W. A D gene is named only where the DNA matches it firmly. Some rows mark clone size as missing; the rest say once, few, many or name a class of expanded clone.

CDR3 length,V gene,D gene,J gene,clone size,CDR3 DNA,CDR3 protein
15,TRBV20-1,TRBD1,TRBJ2-3,few,TGCAGTGCTAGGCCCCTTGACAGGGGCACAGATACGCAGTATTTT,CSARPLDRGTDTQYF
13,TRBV30,NA,TRBJ2-7,NA,TGTGCCGTCCCCGGGGGTACCCTCTACGAGCAGTACTTC,CAVPGGTLYEQYF
14,TRBV28,NA,TRBJ1-5,NA,TGTGCCAGCAGTTTAAGGGTCTACAATCAGCCCCAGCATTTT,CASSLRVYNQPQHF
15,TRBV5-4,NA,TRBJ2-3,NA,TGTGCCAGCAGCTCCGGGAAATCTAGCACAGATACGCAGTATTTT,CASSSGKSSTDTQYF
15,TRBV20-1,NA,TRBJ2-4,NA,TGCAGTGCTAGCAACCGCTATGCCCCCAAAAACATTCAGTACTTC,CSASNRYAPKNIQYF
16,TRBV7-9,TRBD2,TRBJ2-1,few,TGTGCCAGCAGCAATTTTCTAGCGGCCCACGTCGGAGAGCAGTTCTTC,CASSNFLAAHVGEQFF
15,TRBV7-8,NA,TRBJ2-7,NA,TGTGCCAGCAGCCTAGCTCTCGACGCTTCCTACGAGCAGTACTTC,CASSLALDASYEQYF
15,TRBV12-3/TRBV12-4,TRBD1,TRBJ1-5,few,TGTGCCAGCAGTCCTAACAGGGGCTACGACGAGCCCCAGCATTTT,CASSPNRGYDEPQHF
20,TRBV10-3,TRBD2,TRBJ2-1,NA,TGTGCCATCAGTGGAGATTACCGACTAGCGGGAGGTATCTCCTACAATGAGCAGTTCTTC,CAISGDYRLAGGISYNEQFF
14,TRBV2,TRBD1,TRBJ1-5,NA,TGTGCCAGCAGTGAAAGAACAGGGGGGCAGCCCCAGCATTTT,CASSERTGGQPQHF
13,TRBV6-2/TRBV6-3,NA,TRBJ2-3,many,TGTGCCAGCAGTTTTTGGGGAACAGATACGCAGTATTTT,CASSFWGTDTQYF
13,TRBV29-1,NA,TRBJ2-6,many,TGCAGCGCGATTCGCTCTGGGGCCAACGTCCTGACTTTC,CSAIRSGANVLTF
17,TRBV28,TRBD1,TRBJ2-3,many,TGTGCCAGCAGTTTTCTGTATTGGACAGGGGTTGGGGATACGCAGTATTTT,CASSFLYWTGVGDTQYF
13,TRBV20-1,NA,TRBJ2-3,many,TGCAGTGCCGCCCAGCGGAACACAGATACGCAGTATTTT,CSAAQRNTDTQYF
17,TRBV5-1,NA,TRBJ2-3,NA,TGCGCCAGCAGCTGGCCAAGGAGGGGTGATGACACAGATACGCAGTATTTT,CASSWPRRGDDTDTQYF
15,TRBV3-1,NA,TRBJ2-7,NA,TGTGCCAGCAGCCAAGTGCCGCAGGGCTTGTACGAGCAGTACTTC,CASSQVPQGLYEQYF
12,TRBV29-1,NA,TRBJ2-1,few,TGCAGCGCCCGCGGCGGGGGCGGGGAGCAGTTCTTC,CSARGGGGEQFF
16,TRBV7-9,NA,TRBJ2-1,many,TGTGCCAGCAGCTTAGCGGCTCTAGCACCATACAATGAGCAGTTCTTC,CASSLAALAPYNEQFF
14,TRBV29-1,NA,TRBJ1-4,many,TGCAGCGGCGCAGACCCGCTGAATGGGGAAAAACTGTTTTTT,CSGADPLNGEKLFF
15,TRBV4-3,NA,TRBJ2-5,few,TGCGCCAGCAGCCAGGGGGACGGGGCCCAAGAGACCCAGTACTTC,CASSQGDGAQETQYF
14,TRBV20-1,TRBD2,TRBJ2-7,NA,TGCAGTGCTTCACTAGCGGGAGGGCCTGAAGAGCAGTACTTC,CSASLAGGPEEQYF
13,TRBV10-3,TRBD1,TRBJ2-7,few,TGTGCCATCGGGACAGATCAAGGGTGGGAGCAGTACTTC,CAIGTDQGWEQYF
17,TRBV28,NA,TRBJ1-3,many,TGTGCCAGCAGGGCCGGACCGAAGTTAGAAGGGAGAAACACCATATATTTT,CASRAGPKLEGRNTIYF
14,TRBV9,NA,TRBJ2-5,few,TGTGCCAGCAGCGTAGGGGGGGCTGGGGAGACCCAGTACTTC,CASSVGGAGETQYF
18,TRBV11-2,NA,TRBJ2-7,NA,TGTGCCAGCAGCCCTGAGGCAGGCGGGGGCGATGGCTCCTACGAGCAGTACTTC,CASSPEAGGGDGSYEQYF
16,TRBV12-3/TRBV12-4,TRBD2,TRBJ2-3,NA,TGTGCCAGCAGTTCCCTAGCGGGAGGGCCTACAGATACGCAGTATTTT,CASSSLAGGPTDTQYF
16,TRBV19,TRBD1,TRBJ2-1,few,TGTGCCAGTAGGCCGACAGGGTACCGATCCTACAATGAGCAGTTCTTC,CASRPTGYRSYNEQFF
16,TRBV2,TRBD2,TRBJ2-3,NA,TGTGCCAGCAGTGAAGTGACTAGCGGGGGCACAGATACGCAGTATTTT,CASSEVTSGGTDTQYF